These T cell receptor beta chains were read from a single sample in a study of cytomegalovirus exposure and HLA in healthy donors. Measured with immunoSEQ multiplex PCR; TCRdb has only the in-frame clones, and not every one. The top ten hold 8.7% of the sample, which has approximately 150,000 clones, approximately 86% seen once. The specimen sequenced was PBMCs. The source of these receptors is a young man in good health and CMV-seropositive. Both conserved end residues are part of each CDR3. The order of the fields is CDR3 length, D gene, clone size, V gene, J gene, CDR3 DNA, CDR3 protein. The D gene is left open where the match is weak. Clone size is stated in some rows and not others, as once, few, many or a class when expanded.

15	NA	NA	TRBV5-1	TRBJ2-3	TGCGCCAGCAGCTTGGATGGAGGCCACTCAGATACGCAGTATTTT	CASSLDGGHSDTQYF
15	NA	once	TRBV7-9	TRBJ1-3	TGTGCCAGCAGCTTCGGGGGAGTCTCTGGAAACACCATATATTTT	CASSFGGVSGNTIYF
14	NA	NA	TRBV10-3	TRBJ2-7	TGTGCCATCAGTGACGTGGCCCGGGACTACGAGCAGTACTTC	CAISDVARDYEQYF
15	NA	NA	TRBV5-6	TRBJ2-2	TGTGCCAGCAGCCGAGGAGCGGCGAACACCGGGGAGCTGTTTTTT	CASSRGAANTGELFF
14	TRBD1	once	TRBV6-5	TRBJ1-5	TGTGCCAGCAGTCAGGACAGGAGGATTCAGCCCCAGCATTTT	CASSQDRRIQPQHF
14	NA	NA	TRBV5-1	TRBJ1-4	TGCGCCAGCAGCGCCGACAGGAACAATGAAAAACTGTTTTTT	CASSADRNNEKLFF
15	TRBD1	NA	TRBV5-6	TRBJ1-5	TGTGCCAGCAGCCAATGGACAGGGGGGAAGAAGCCCCAGCATTTT	CASSQWTGGKKPQHF
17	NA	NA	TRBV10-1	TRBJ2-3	TGCGCCAGCAGTGACCGAGGGAGGCCCCCGGTCGCAGATACGCAGTATTTT	CASSDRGRPPVADTQYF
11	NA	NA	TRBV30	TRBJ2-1	TGTGCCTGGACACAGTACAATGAGCAGTTCTTC	CAWTQYNEQFF
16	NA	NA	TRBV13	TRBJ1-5	TGTGCCAGCAGCCGGTCGGGATCCGGGGGCAATCAGCCCCAGCATTTT	CASSRSGSGGNQPQHF
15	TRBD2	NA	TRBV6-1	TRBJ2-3	TGTGCCAGCAGCGGACTAGCGGGAGGTGGGGATACGCAGTATTTT	CASSGLAGGGDTQYF
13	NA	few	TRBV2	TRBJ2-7	TGTGCCAGCGGACACTCGTCGTCCTACGAGCAGTACTTC	CASGHSSSYEQYF
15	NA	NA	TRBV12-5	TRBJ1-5	TGTGCTAGTGGTTTGGTAACAGGGACCAATCAGCCCCAGCATTTT	CASGLVTGTNQPQHF
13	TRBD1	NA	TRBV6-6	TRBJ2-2	TGTGCCAGCAGGGGACAGGTCACCGGGGAGCTGTTTTTT	CASRGQVTGELFF
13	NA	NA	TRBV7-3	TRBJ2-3	TGTGCCAGCAGCCGGGGGAGCACAGATACGCAGTATTTT	CASSRGSTDTQYF
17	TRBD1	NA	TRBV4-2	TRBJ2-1	TGTGCCAGCAGCCTCTTCCCGGGACAGGGTGCCTACAATGAGCAGTTCTTC	CASSLFPGQGAYNEQFF
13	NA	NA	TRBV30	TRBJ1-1	TGTGCCTGGAGTATTGGGGGGAGCACTGAAGCTTTCTTT	CAWSIGGSTEAFF
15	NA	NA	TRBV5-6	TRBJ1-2	TGTGCCAGCAGCTTGCGGGGGGTCAGGGGCTATGGCTACACCTTC	CASSLRGVRGYGYTF
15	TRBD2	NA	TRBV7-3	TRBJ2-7	TGTGCCAGCAGCTTACAACCGGGACTAGCAATCGAGCAGTACTTC	CASSLQPGLAIEQYF
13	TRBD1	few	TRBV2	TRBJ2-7	TGTGCCGGAGAACAGGGGATTAACAACGAGCAGTACTTC	CAGEQGINNEQYF